A selection of T cell receptor beta chains follows, all from one sample in a study of identical twins. TCRdb re-called the 5' RACE reads through MiXCR, storing one row per CDR3 protein. The sample carries 350,000 to 500,000 distinct CDR3 sequences, about 18% recorded once. The sample comprised naive T cells sorted from blood. Source of these receptors: a man in his fifties or sixties in good health. CDR3s include the opening cysteine and the closing phenylalanine or tryptophan. Clone sizes are given selectively: once, few, many, or a class where the clone is expanded.

clone size,V gene,J gene,CDR3 protein
many,TRBV20-1,TRBJ2-7,CSASSGTGGYEQYF
many,TRBV3-1,TRBJ2-1,CASSQDWPSRLEQFF
.,TRBV20-1,TRBJ2-7,CSASSTGGAYEQYF
.,TRBV20-1,TRBJ2-5,CSARPGQETQYF
few,TRBV10-3,TRBJ2-1,CAIQAFVAGVPGNEQFF
few,TRBV5-1,TRBJ1-1,CASSLGGGVANTEAFF
.,TRBV5-1,TRBJ2-2,CASSFPPTGELFF
many,TRBV4-2,TRBJ2-7,CASTPSLGTYEQYF
many,TRBV20-1,TRBJ1-2,CSATTRQGMGYTF
.,TRBV7-8,TRBJ2-3,CASREEITDTQYF
.,TRBV29-1,TRBJ1-3,CSVPGTASSGNTIYF
.,TRBV7-9,TRBJ2-1,CASSLEFMTGGEQFF
few,TRBV15,TRBJ1-2,CATSREGNNYGYTF
few,TRBV29-1,TRBJ2-7,CSVEGDRGGEQYF
few,TRBV6-2/TRBV6-3,TRBJ1-6,CASLDRTNSPLHF
.,TRBV6-2/TRBV6-3,TRBJ1-4,CASSYLNGNLFF
few,TRBV12-3/TRBV12-4,TRBJ2-3,CASRATGGWDTQYF
.,TRBV10-3,TRBJ2-1,CAISEGTSPHNEQFF
.,TRBV19,TRBJ2-1,CASSNGGFGPNYNEQFF
.,TRBV7-9,TRBJ1-4,CASSSRQRNEKLFF
many,TRBV28,TRBJ2-3,CASSLGLAGVGPTDTQYF
.,TRBV19,TRBJ1-2,CASSSRDNYGYTF
.,TRBV7-2,TRBJ2-7,CASSLAYRGLAGTYEQYF
.,TRBV9,TRBJ2-3,CASSVAPGGSTDTQYF
many,TRBV29-1,TRBJ2-3,CSVGGLAGGSTDTQYF
few,TRBV5-1,TRBJ1-5,CASSLEGFSNQPQHF
.,TRBV20-1,TRBJ2-6,CSARAGGWANVLTF
.,TRBV12-3/TRBV12-4,TRBJ2-5,CASSLAKTGRGETQYF
many,TRBV4-1,TRBJ2-1,CASSQDGVPGNEQFF
few,TRBV7-9,TRBJ1-4,CASSPTGPPNEKLFF
.,TRBV5-6,TRBJ2-1,CASSLPTSGAYNEQFF
.,TRBV20-1,TRBJ1-5,CSASSVRGFNQPQHF
many,TRBV12-3/TRBV12-4,TRBJ2-7,CASSADYYEQYF
few,TRBV7-8,TRBJ1-1,CASSPLRPNTEAFF
few,TRBV5-1,TRBJ1-2,CASSLAQGGDGYTF
.,TRBV19,TRBJ1-5,CASSIKRVPRSQPQHF
.,TRBV5-1,TRBJ1-5,CASSPGQRRDQPQHF
few,TRBV20-1,TRBJ1-1,CSARTRLGARGTEAFF
few,TRBV27,TRBJ2-1,CASSSLGEGFYNEQFF
many,TRBV7-8,TRBJ2-3,CASSLVGTTPSRADTQYF
few,TRBV11-2,TRBJ1-2,CASSLVAAGAYGYTF
few,TRBV7-9,TRBJ2-7,CASSTTTGFGEQYF
.,TRBV20-1,TRBJ1-3,CSARDLQGPGNTIYF
few,TRBV9,TRBJ2-7,CASSVGGEIYEQYF
many,TRBV27,TRBJ2-1,CASSLPTTVNNEQFF
many,TRBV6-5,TRBJ2-1,CASTLLAGVNEQFF
many,TRBV3-1,TRBJ2-1,CASSHPGQGVLHNEQFF
many,TRBV27,TRBJ1-2,CASSPQLIHGYTF
.,TRBV5-1,TRBJ2-5,CASRLAGVQETQYF
few,TRBV21-1,TRBJ2-1,CASSRVAQFF
many,TRBV6-2/TRBV6-3,TRBJ2-7,CASRGSSYEQYF
few,TRBV12-3/TRBV12-4,TRBJ2-1,CASSFIAGANEQFF
.,TRBV30,TRBJ1-6,CAWSAGQGAASPLHF
few,TRBV29-1,TRBJ2-7,CSVRHGAGGPGYF
.,TRBV9,TRBJ2-1,CASSVDVWGHSYEQFF
.,TRBV7-2,TRBJ1-1,CASSFGQGPANTEAFF
many,TRBV25-1,TRBJ1-2,CASSVGGVNTF
.,TRBV20-1,TRBJ2-1,CSALLTGTSAEQFF
few,TRBV20-1,TRBJ1-5,CSARKGTGDNQPQHF